This passage covers 28 T cell receptor beta chains from one sample sequenced in a study of T cell changes during pregnancy in multiple sclerosis. The repertoire was sequenced with immunoSEQ multiplex PCR; TCRdb's copy has only in-frame clones and lacks some. The sample has fewer than 55,000 clones, around 90% seen once. The material sequenced was CD4+ T cells from peripheral blood mononuclear cells, taken in the third trimester of pregnancy. These receptors all come from a female donor with multiple sclerosis, enrolled in a pregnancy study.

The gene calls are TRBV7-6 and TRBJ1-3, with D possibly matching TRBD1 (5 bases). Germline values: CDR1 SGHVS, CDR2 FNYEAQ. V lost 2 bases, J lost 0 bases, and 11 bases lay in between. This CDR3 is 16 amino acids long. The CDR3 sequence: CASSLYQGGSGNTIYF. The CDR3 DNA follows: TGTGCCAGCAGCTTATACCAGGGAGGCTCTGGAAACACCATATATTTT.

The V gene is TRBV2, the J gene TRBJ2-5; 8 bases are shared with TRBD2. Germline assignment: CDR1 SNHLY and CDR2 FYNNEI. This CDR3 has 15 residues. J was trimmed by 0 bases and V by 3 bases; bases with no gene match: 3. In DNA form, the CDR3 reads TGTGCCAGCAGTGATACTAGCGGCTACCAAGAGACCCAGTACTTC. It encodes CASSDTSGYQETQYF.

This chain links TRBV27 with TRBJ1-6, with D hard to call. Germline loops: CDR1 MNHEY, CDR2 SMNVEV (reference sequence). With 6 bases removed from V and 2 bases from J, the gap between germline ends came to 17 bases. The CDR3 is 17 amino acids. CDR3 bases: TGTGCCAGCAGAACGACGGAGTGGAACCCCTATAATTCACCCCTCCACTTT. Its protein is CASRTTEWNPYNSPLHF.

The V gene is TRBV5-6, the J gene TRBJ1-5, with TRBD1 identical over 7 bases. The V gene's germline CDR1 is SGHDT and CDR2 YYEEEE. V lost 0 bases and J lost 15; bases outside the gene matches: 18. There are 16 residues in the CDR3. CDR3 sequence: CASSLGGQSVLENWHF. The CDR3 DNA sequence: TGTGCCAGCAGCTTGGGGGGACAGTCCGTCCTAGAAAATTGGCATTTT. Filled out from reference TRBV5-6 and TRBJ1-5, the complete variable domain reads DAGVTQSPTHLIKTRGQQVTLRCSPKSGHDTVSWYQQALGQGPQFIFQYYEEEERQRGNFPDRFSGHQFPNYSSELNVNALLLGDSALYLCASSLGGQSVLENWHFGDGTRLSIL.

The chain joins TRBV19 to TRBJ1-1, with D perhaps TRBD1 (5 bases). Trimming took 3 bases from V and 3 from J, leaving 23 bases between them. Germline CDR1 LNHDA, CDR2 SQIVND (reference sequence). The CDR3 is 18 amino acids. The CDR3 coding sequence is TGTGCCAGTAGTATGTTCTTGTCGCAGGGTAGTATGGACACTGAAGCTTTCTTT. Translating gives CASSMFLSQGSMDTEAFF.

V is TRBV18 and J is TRBJ1-4; D perhaps matches TRBD1 (6 bases). Germline V gives CDR1 KGHSH, CDR2 LQKENI. The germline V and J ends were trimmed by 4 bases and 8 bases, with 14 bases remaining between them. The length of the CDR3 is 14 residues. The CDR3 spells CASSLMDSTEKLFF. CDR3 DNA: TGTGCCAGCTCACTTATGGACAGCACAGAAAAACTGTTTTTT.

V usage is TRBV6-5 and J usage is TRBJ1-4, with D perhaps matching TRBD1 (5 bases). The CDR3 length is 16 residues. The V end lost 2 bases, the J end lost 5 bases, and 15 bases lay between the germline ends. The germline gives CDR1 MNHEY, CDR2 SVGAGI. CDR3 coding DNA: TGTGCCAGCAGTTACGGGGGGAGGGTTTCCAATGAAAAACTGTTTTTT. It codes for CASSYGGRVSNEKLFF.

The chain is built from TRBV6-1 and TRBJ2-2; tentatively, D is TRBD1 (5 bases). Germline lookup yields CDR1 MNHNS and CDR2 SASEGT. The CDR3 loop spans 15 amino acids. V lost 8 bases, J lost 6 bases, and 19 bases lay in between. The CDR3 reads CASGVRAGLAGELFF. CDR3 nucleotide sequence: TGTGCCAGCGGTGTAAGAGCAGGGTTGGCCGGGGAGCTGTTTTTT.

The gene calls are TRBV30 and TRBJ1-2, with D perhaps matching TRBD1 (6 bases). Trimming left V 3 bases short and J 0 bases short, with 11 bases between. CDR1 and CDR2 from the germline V gene are GTSNPN and SVGIG (reference sequence). The CDR3 is 14 amino acids. The CDR3 protein is CAWSRGRANYGYTF. For the CDR3, the DNA is TGTGCCTGGAGCAGGGGACGAGCTAACTATGGCTACACCTTC. Supplemented by reference TRBV30 and TRBJ1-2, the full variable domain reads SQTIHQWPATLVQPVGSPLSLECTVEGTSNPNLYWYRQAAGRGLQLLFYSVGIGQISSEVPQNLSASRPQDRQFILSSKKLLLSDSGFYLCAWSRGRANYGYTFGSGTRLTVV.

The gene calls are TRBV6-1 and TRBJ2-5; 7 bases line up with TRBD1. Germline CDR1 MNHNS, CDR2 SASEGT. With V trimmed by 3 bases and J by 1 base, 2 bases remained unmatched. The CDR3 consists of 14 residues. For the CDR3, the DNA is TGTGCCAGCAGTGAGGGACAGCCCCAAGAGACCCAGTACTTC. Amino acids: CASSEGQPQETQYF.

The V call is TRBV5-6, the J call TRBJ2-5, with 14 bases aligning to TRBD2. Trimming removed 7 bases from V and 5 bases from J; junction bases left unmatched: 7. Germline CDR1 is SGHDT and CDR2 is YYEEEE. CDR3 length equals 15 residues. The CDR3 region is CASLGLAGGRETQYF. In DNA, the CDR3 is TGTGCCAGCCTTGGACTAGCGGGGGGCCGGGAGACCCAGTACTTC.

The chain links TRBV7-9 to TRBJ1-5; perhaps TRBD1 as D (6 bases). The CDR3 length is 14 residues. Looked up from germline, CDR1 is SEHNR and CDR2 is FQNEAQ (reference sequence). Deletions cut 4 bases from V and 6 bases from J, with 13 bases between. The CDR3 DNA sequence: TGTGCCAGCAGCTACCCAGGGGTGGGTCAGCCCCAGCATTTT. It yields the protein CASSYPGVGQPQHF.

This clone was detected once. This sequence joins TRBV4-1 and TRBJ1-4; no definite D call. V was shortened by 1 base and J by 7 bases, with 10 bases between the two germline ends. This CDR3 has 14 residues. CDR1 is MGHRA and CDR2 is YSYEKL in the germline V gene. The DNA of the CDR3 is TGCGCCAGCAGCCAAGGGGAGGGAGGTGAAAAACTGTTTTTT. Amino acid sequence: CASSQGEGGEKLFF.

This rearrangement joins TRBV6-5 to TRBJ2-2; possible D gene TRBD1, 6 bases. V was cut by 3 bases and J by 7 bases, with 18 bases left in between. There are 16 residues in the CDR3. CDR1 is MNHEY, CDR2 SVGAGI, per germline. CDR3 sequence (DNA): TGTGCCAGCAGTTATTACCGAATACAGGGAGTCGGGGAGCTGTTTTTT. As protein: CASSYYRIQGVGELFF.

This clone turned up a few times. This chain joins TRBV30 and TRBJ1-2; no firm D call. Trimming removed 0 bases at V and 6 bases at J, with 5 bases between. The CDR3 contains 11 residues. Germline lookup yields CDR1 GTSNPN and CDR2 SVGIG (reference sequence). CDR3 sequence: CAWSVRDGYTF. The CDR3 bases are TGTGCCTGGAGTGTACGGGATGGCTACACCTTC.

The V and J genes are TRBV5-5 and TRBJ1-3; D is ambiguous. Trimming removed 0 bases from V and 3 bases from J, with 13 bases in between. This CDR3 is 16 amino acids long. Germline CDR1 SGHKS, CDR2 YYEKEE (reference sequence). CDR3 sequence (DNA): TGTGCCAGCAGCTTGGATGTGTGGAGGGATGGAAACACCATATATTTT. It codes for CASSLDVWRDGNTIYF.

This chain joins TRBV11-2 and TRBJ1-1; D is perhaps TRBD1 (6 bases). Looked up from germline, CDR1 is SGHAT and CDR2 is FQNNGV. Trimming took 4 bases from V and 4 from J, leaving 16 bases between them. CDR3 length equals 15 residues. CDR3 nucleotide sequence: TGTGCCAGCAGCTCGCTGACAGGCCGGAGCACTGAAGCTTTCTTT. Translated: CASSSLTGRSTEAFF.

This clone was observed a single time. V gene TRBV7-9 combines with J gene TRBJ2-5, with 11 nucleotides matching TRBD2. The germline V gene has CDR1 SEHNR and CDR2 FQNEAQ (reference sequence). V dropped 1 base and J dropped 2; count of bases not matched to a gene: 3. This CDR3 has 16 residues. Written as DNA, the CDR3 is TGTGCCAGCAGCTTAGGGGGACTAGCGGTTCAAGAGACCCAGTACTTC. It translates to CASSLGGLAVQETQYF.

The chain is built from TRBV19 and TRBJ1-5; 9 bases fit TRBD1. The length of the CDR3 is 16 residues. The germline V gene encodes CDR1 LNHDA and CDR2 SQIVND (reference sequence). Losses at the gene ends were 5 bases for V and 0 bases for J; bases not matched to a gene: 5. CDR3 residues: CASSDRGVYSNQPQHF. The CDR3 DNA follows: TGTGCCAGTAGTGACAGGGGGGTATATAGCAATCAGCCCCAGCATTTT.

This clone was counted a few times. This chain connects TRBV9 to TRBJ1-6; D is unresolved. The ends were cut back, 0 bases at V and 7 bases at J, with 8 bases in the middle. CDR1 and CDR2 from the germline V gene are SGDLS and YYNGEE. The CDR3 contains 14 residues. CDR3 nucleotides: TGTGCCAGCAGCGTAGATCAGGTGAATTCACCCCTCCACTTT. This translates into CASSVDQVNSPLHF.

The V and J genes are TRBV25-1 and TRBJ1-6; D is uncertain. V was clipped by 4 bases and J by 5 bases, with 18 bases between them. This CDR3 spans 17 amino acids. From germline, CDR1 is MGHDK and CDR2 SYGVNS. The CDR3 protein is CASSALDGAVDNSPLHF. For the CDR3, the DNA is TGTGCCAGCAGTGCCCTCGATGGAGCAGTCGATAATTCACCCCTCCACTTT.

The chain recombines TRBV19 with TRBJ1-2; possibly TRBD1 for D (5 bases). V lost 3 bases and J 0 bases, leaving 14 bases between the germline ends. The CDR3 is made up of 16 amino acids. Per germline, CDR1 LNHDA and CDR2 SQIVND (reference sequence). As DNA, the CDR3 is TGTGCCAGTAGTATTCGGGCCGGGGACTCTAACTATGGCTACACCTTC. This sequence encodes CASSIRAGDSNYGYTF.

The rearrangement joins TRBV19 to TRBJ1-5, with D unclear. CDR1 is LNHDA and CDR2 is SQIVND in the germline V gene (reference sequence). The CDR3 runs to 15 residues. V shed 7 bases and J shed 3 bases, with 16 bases lying between them. Here the CDR3 DNA reads TGTGCCAGTACCCAACCCTCAGGTACCAATCAGCCCCAGCATTTT. It is translated as CASTQPSGTNQPQHF.

V is TRBV18 and J is TRBJ2-2; D possibly corresponds to TRBD2 (5 bases). CDR3 size: 16 residues. Trimming took 5 bases from V and 2 from J, leaving 15 bases between them. Per germline, CDR1 KGHSH and CDR2 LQKENI. In DNA form, the CDR3 reads TGTGCCAGCTCAGAATGGACTGGGATTAACACCGGGGAGCTGTTTTTT. Amino acids: CASSEWTGINTGELFF.

This sequence joins TRBV29-1 and TRBJ1-4; D possibly corresponds to TRBD1 (5 bases). The CDR3 extends over 13 amino acids. V was pared by 7 bases and J by 4 bases, with 13 bases between. From germline, CDR1 is SQVTM and CDR2 ANQGSEA. Here the CDR3 DNA reads TGCAGCGCCCGCGGGACCGGTAATGAAAAACTGTTTTTT. It translates to CSARGTGNEKLFF.

The chain links TRBV11-2 to TRBJ2-7, with TRBD1 matching 11 bases. Germline CDR1 and CDR2: SGHAT and FQNNGV. This CDR3 comprises 14 residues. V lost 1 base and J lost 7; bases outside the gene matches: 3. CDR3 residues: CASSLAGQGGEQYF. In DNA form, the CDR3 reads TGTGCCAGCAGCTTAGCGGGACAGGGGGGAGAGCAGTACTTC.

The table lists this clone with a count of one. The V call is TRBV5-1, the J call TRBJ2-1, with D perhaps matching TRBD1 (6 bases). V was cut by 2 bases and J by 7 bases, with 10 bases left in between. The length of the CDR3 is 13 residues. CDR1 is SGHRS, CDR2 YFSETQ, per germline. In DNA, the CDR3 is TGCGCCAGCAGCTTACGACAGGTGAATGAGCAGTTCTTC. Residues: CASSLRQVNEQFF.

The rearrangement uses TRBV4-1 and TRBJ1-2; no reliable D call. Deletions cut 4 bases from V and 8 bases from J, with 17 bases between. From germline, CDR1 is MGHRA and CDR2 YSYEKL. This CDR3 region has 14 residues. The CDR3 is CASSLLEGHSGYTF. CDR3 nucleotide sequence: TGCGCCAGCAGCCTCCTTGAGGGCCATTCAGGCTACACCTTC.